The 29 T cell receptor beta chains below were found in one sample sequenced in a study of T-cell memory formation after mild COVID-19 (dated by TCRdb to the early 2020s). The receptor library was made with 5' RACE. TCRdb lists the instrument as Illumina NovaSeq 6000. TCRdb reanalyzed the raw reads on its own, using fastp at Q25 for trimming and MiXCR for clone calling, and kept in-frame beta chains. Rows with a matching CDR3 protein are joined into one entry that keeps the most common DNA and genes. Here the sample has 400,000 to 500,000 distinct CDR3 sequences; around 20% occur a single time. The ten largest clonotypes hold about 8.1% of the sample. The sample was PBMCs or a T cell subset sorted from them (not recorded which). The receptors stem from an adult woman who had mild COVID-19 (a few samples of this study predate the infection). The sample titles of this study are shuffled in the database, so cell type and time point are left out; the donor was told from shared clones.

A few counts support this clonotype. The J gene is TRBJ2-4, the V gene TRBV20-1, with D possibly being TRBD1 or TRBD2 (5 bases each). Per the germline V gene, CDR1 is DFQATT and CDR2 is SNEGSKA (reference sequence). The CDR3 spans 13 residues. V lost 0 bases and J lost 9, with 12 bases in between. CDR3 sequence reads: CSARDPGRGIQYF. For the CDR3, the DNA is TGCAGTGCTAGAGATCCGGGGCGTGGCATTCAGTACTTC.

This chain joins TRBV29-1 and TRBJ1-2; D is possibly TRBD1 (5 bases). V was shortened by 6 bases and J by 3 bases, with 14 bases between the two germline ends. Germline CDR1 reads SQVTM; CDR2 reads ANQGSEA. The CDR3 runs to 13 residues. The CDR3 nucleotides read TGCAGCGTAGCCTCCGGGACGGACTATGGCTACACCTTC. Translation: CSVASGTDYGYTF.

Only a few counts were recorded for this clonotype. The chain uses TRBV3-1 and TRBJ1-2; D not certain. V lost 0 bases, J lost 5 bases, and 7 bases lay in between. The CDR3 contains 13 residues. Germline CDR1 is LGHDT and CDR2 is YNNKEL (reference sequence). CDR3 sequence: CASSQDPGYGYTF. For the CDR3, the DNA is TGTGCCAGCAGCCAAGATCCCGGGTATGGCTACACCTTC.

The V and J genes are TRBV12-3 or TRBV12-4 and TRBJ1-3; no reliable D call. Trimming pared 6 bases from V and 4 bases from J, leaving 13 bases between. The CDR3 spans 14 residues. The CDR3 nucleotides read TGTGCCAGCAGCACATGGGGTAAAGGAAACACCATATATTTT. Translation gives CASSTWGKGNTIYF.

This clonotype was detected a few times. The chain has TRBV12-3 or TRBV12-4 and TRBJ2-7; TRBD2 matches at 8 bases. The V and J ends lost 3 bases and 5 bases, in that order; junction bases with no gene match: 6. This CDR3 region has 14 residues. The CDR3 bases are TGTGCCAGCAGTTTGAGAAGCGGGAGCCACGAGCAGTACTTC. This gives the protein CASSLRSGSHEQYF.

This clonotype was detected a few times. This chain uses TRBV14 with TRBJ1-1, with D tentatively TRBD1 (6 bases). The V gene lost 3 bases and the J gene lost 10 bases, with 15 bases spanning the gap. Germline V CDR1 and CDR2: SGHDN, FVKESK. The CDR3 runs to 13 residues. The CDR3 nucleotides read TGTGCCAGCAGCCAGACGTTCGGGGGGCGAGCTTTCTTT. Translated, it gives CASSQTFGGRAFF.

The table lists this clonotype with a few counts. In DNA, the CDR3 is TGTGCCAGCAGCTGGGGGTTGGGAGGGGCTAGCAATCAGCCCCAGCATTTT. Translating gives CASSWGLGGASNQPQHF. The genes are TRBV7-9 and TRBJ1-5, with D tentatively TRBD1 (5 bases). V lost 4 bases and J 0 bases, leaving 16 bases between the germline ends. The V gene's germline CDR1 is SEHNR and CDR2 FQNEAQ (reference sequence). The CDR3 length is 17 residues.

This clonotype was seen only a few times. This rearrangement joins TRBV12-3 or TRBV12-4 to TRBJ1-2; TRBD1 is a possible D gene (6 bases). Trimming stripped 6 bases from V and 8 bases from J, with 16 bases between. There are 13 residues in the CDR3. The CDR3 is CASSLLDSRGYTF. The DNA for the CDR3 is TGTGCCAGCAGCCTACTGGACAGTCGGGGCTACACCTTC.

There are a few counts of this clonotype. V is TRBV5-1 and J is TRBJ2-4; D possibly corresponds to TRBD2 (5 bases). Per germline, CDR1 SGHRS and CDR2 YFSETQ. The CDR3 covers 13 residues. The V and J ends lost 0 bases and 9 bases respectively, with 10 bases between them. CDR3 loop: CASSLAGGGIQYF. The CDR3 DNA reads TGCGCCAGCAGCTTGGCAGGTGGAGGCATTCAGTACTTC.

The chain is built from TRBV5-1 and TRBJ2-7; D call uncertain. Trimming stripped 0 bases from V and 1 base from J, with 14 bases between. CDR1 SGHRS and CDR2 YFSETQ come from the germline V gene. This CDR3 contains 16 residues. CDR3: CASSLVGSKISYEQYF. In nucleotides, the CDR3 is TGCGCCAGCAGCTTGGTTGGCTCGAAGATATCCTACGAGCAGTACTTC.

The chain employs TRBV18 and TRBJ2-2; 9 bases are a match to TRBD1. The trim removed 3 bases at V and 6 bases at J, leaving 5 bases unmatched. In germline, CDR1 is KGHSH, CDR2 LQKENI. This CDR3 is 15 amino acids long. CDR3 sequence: CASSPGQGWPGELFF. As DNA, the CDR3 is TGTGCCAGCTCACCGGGACAGGGCTGGCCCGGGGAGCTGTTTTTT. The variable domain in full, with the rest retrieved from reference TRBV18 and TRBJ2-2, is NAGVMQNPRHLVRRRGQEARLRCSPMKGHSHVYWYRQLPEEGLKFMVYLQKENIIDESGMPKERFSAEFPKEGPSILRIQQVVRGDSAAYFCASSPGQGWPGELFFGEGSRLTVL.

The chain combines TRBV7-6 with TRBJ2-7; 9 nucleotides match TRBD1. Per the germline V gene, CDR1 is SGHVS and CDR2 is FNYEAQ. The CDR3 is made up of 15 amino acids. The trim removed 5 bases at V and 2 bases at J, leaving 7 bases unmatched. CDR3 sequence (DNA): TGTGCCAGCAGCCCCGGGACAGGGCGAGCCTACGAGCAGTACTTC. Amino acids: CASSPGTGRAYEQYF.

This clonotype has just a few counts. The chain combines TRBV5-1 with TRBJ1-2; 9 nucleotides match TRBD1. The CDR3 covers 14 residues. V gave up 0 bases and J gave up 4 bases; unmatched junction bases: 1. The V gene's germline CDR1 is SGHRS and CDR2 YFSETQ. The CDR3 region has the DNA TGCGCCAGCAGCTTGGAGGGACAGGGCTATGGCTACACCTTC. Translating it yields CASSLEGQGYGYTF.

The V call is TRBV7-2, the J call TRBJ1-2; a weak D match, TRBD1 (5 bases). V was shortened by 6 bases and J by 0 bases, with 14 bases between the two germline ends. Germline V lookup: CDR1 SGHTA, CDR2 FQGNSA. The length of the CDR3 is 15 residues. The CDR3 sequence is CASRGWDGPNYGYTF. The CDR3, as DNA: TGTGCCAGCAGAGGCTGGGACGGACCTAACTATGGCTACACCTTC.

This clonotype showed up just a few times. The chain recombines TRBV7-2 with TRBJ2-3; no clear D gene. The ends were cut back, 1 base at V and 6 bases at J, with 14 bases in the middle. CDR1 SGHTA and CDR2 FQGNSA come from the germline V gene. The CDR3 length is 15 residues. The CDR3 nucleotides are TGTGCCAGCAGCTTAGACCTCGGCTCCCGGGATACGCAGTATTTT. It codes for CASSLDLGSRDTQYF.

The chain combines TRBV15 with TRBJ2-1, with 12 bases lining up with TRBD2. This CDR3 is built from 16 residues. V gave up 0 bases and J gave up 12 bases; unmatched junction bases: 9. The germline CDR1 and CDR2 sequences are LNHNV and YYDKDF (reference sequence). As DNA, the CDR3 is TGTGCCACCAGCAGAGAGTTTACTAGCGGGGGGCGGTGGCAGTTCTTC. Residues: CATSREFTSGGRWQFF.

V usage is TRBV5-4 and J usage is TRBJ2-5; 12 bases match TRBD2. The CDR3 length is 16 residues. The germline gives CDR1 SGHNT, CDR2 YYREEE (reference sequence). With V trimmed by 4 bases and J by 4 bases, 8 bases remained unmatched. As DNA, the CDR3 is TGTGCCAGCAGCACCGGACTAGCGGGGCAGGGAGAGACCCAGTACTTC. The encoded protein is CASSTGLAGQGETQYF.

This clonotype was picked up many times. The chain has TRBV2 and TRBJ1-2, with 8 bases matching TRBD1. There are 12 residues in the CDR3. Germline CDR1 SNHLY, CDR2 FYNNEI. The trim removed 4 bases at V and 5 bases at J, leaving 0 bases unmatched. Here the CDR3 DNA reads TGTGCCAGCAGTGGACAGGGGTATGGCTACACCTTC. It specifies CASSGQGYGYTF.

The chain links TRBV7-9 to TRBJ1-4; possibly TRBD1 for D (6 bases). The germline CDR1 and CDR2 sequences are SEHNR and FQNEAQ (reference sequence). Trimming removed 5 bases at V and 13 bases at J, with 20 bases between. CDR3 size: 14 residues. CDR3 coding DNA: TGTGCCAGCAGCCCGGACAGCTCCCCGGGGGGACTGTTTTTT. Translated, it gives CASSPDSSPGGLFF.

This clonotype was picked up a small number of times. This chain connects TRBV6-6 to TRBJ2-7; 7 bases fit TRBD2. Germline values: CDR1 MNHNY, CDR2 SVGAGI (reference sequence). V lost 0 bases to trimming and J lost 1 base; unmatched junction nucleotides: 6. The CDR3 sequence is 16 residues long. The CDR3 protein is CASSYSGSGRSYEQYF. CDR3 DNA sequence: TGTGCCAGCAGTTACTCTGGTAGCGGGCGATCCTACGAGCAGTACTTC.

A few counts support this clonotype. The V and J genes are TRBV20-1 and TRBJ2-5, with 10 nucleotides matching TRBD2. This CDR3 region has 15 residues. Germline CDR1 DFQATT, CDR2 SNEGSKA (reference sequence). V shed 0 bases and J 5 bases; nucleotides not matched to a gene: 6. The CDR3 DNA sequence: TGCAGTGCTAGAGATCTACTAGCGGGGACGGAGACCCAGTACTTC. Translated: CSARDLLAGTETQYF.

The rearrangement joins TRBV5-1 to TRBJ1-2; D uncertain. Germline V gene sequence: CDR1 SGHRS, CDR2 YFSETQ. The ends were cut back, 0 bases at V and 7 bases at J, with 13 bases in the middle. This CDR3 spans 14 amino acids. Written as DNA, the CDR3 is TGCGCCAGCAGCTTGGCCTTGACCTCTGGTGGCTACACCTTC. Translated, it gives CASSLALTSGGYTF.

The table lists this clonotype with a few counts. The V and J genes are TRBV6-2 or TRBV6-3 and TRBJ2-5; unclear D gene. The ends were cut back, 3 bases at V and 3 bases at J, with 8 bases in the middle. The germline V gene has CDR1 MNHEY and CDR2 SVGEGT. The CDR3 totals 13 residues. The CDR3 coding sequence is TGTGCCAGCAGTTATCGGTCGGAAGAGACCCAGTACTTC. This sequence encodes CASSYRSEETQYF.

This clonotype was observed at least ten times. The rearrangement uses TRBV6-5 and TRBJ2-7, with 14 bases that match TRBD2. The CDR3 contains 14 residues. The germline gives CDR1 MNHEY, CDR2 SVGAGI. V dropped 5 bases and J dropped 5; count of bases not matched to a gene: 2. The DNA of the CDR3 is TGTGCCAGCAGTGGACTAGCGGGAGGCAACGAGCAGTACTTC. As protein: CASSGLAGGNEQYF.

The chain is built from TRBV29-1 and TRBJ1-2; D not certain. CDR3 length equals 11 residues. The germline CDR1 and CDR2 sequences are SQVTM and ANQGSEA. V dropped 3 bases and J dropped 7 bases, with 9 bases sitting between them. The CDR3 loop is CSVDTARGYTF. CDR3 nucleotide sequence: TGCAGCGTTGATACAGCGCGTGGCTACACCTTC.

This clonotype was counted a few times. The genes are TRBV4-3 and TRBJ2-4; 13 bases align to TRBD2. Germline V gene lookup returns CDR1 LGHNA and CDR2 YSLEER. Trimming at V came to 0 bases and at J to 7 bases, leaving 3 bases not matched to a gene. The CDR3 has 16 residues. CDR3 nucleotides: TGCGCCAGCAGCCAAGATCTACTAGCGGGAGGGAACATTCAGTACTTC. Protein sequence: CASSQDLLAGGNIQYF.

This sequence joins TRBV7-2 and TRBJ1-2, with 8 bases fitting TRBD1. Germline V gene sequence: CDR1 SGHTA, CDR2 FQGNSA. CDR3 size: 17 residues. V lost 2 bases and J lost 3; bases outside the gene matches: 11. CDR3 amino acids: CASSLPRTGPMDYGYTF. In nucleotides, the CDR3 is TGTGCCAGCAGCTTACCGAGGACAGGGCCCATGGACTATGGCTACACCTTC. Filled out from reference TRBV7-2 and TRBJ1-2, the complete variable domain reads GAGVSQSPSNKVTEKGKDVELRCDPISGHTALYWYRQSLGQGLEFLIYFQGNSAPDKSGLPSDRFSAERTGGSVSTLTIQRTQQEDSAVYLCASSLPRTGPMDYGYTFGSGTRLTVV.

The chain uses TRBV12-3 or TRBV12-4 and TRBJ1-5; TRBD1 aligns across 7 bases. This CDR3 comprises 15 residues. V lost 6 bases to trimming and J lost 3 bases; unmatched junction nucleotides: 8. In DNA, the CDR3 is TGTGCCAGCAGGGAGACAGGGACTCCCAATCAGCCCCAGCATTTT. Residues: CASRETGTPNQPQHF.

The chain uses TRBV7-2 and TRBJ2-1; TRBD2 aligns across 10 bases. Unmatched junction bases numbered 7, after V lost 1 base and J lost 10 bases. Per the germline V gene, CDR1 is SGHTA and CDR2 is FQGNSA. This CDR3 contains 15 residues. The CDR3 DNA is TGTGCCAGCAGCTTAGTCCGTCTAGCGGGGGACGAGCAGTTCTTC. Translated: CASSLVRLAGDEQFF. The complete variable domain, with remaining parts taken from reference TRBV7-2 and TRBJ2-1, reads GAGVSQSPSNKVTEKGKDVELRCDPISGHTALYWYRQSLGQGLEFLIYFQGNSAPDKSGLPSDRFSAERTGGSVSTLTIQRTQQEDSAVYLCASSLVRLAGDEQFFGPGTRLTVL.